These 14 T cell receptor beta chains share one sample of origin, sequenced in a study of graft-versus-host responses after intestinal transplantation. Sequencing was performed with immunoSEQ multiplex PCR; in TCRdb, only in-frame clones are kept and a portion is missing. Seen here are under 140,000 clones, roughly 93% observed once, and the top ten hold 0.5% to 0.6%. Their antigens remain unidentified. The sequencing used unstimulated CD8+ T cells sorted from spleen or lymph node cells, collected before intestinal transplant. Receptors were obtained from a human donor who received an intestinal transplant.

The rearrangement uses TRBV27 and TRBJ2-7; 8 positions match TRBD2. Per germline, CDR1 MNHEY and CDR2 SMNVEV (reference sequence). The CDR3 contains 14 residues. J gave up 2 bases and V 6 bases, and 6 bases lay outside the gene matches. The chain's CDR3 is CASRDSGATYEQYF. For the CDR3, the DNA is TGTGCCAGCAGAGATAGCGGGGCCACCTACGAGCAGTACTTC.

The V and J genes are TRBV4-1 and TRBJ2-1, with D possibly matching TRBD2 (6 bases). CDR3 length: 15 amino acids. The germline CDR1 and CDR2 sequences are MGHRA and YSYEKL. The ends were cut back, 3 bases at V and 4 bases at J, with 13 bases in the middle. CDR3 bases: TGCGCCAGCAGCCAGGAGGGTCAGGTGTACAATGAGCAGTTCTTC. It encodes CASSQEGQVYNEQFF.

The chain carries TRBV4-1 and TRBJ2-1, with 9 bases that match TRBD2. J was trimmed by 6 bases and V by 1 base; bases with no gene match: 7. Germline V CDR1 and CDR2: MGHRA, YSYEKL. This CDR3 region has 16 residues. The CDR3 region is CASSQGPAGGANEQFF. CDR3 DNA: TGCGCCAGCAGCCAAGGACCCGCGGGAGGGGCCAATGAGCAGTTCTTC.

The chain uses TRBV13 and TRBJ1-2, with TRBD1 matching 12 bases. The CDR3 spans 14 residues. V lost 5 bases to trimming and J lost 7 bases; unmatched junction nucleotides: 5. CDR1 is PRHDT and CDR2 is FYEKMQ in the germline V gene (reference sequence). CDR3 in amino acids: CASSPGQGALGYTF. CDR3 nucleotides: TGTGCCAGCAGCCCGGGACAGGGGGCGCTTGGCTACACCTTC. Supplemented by reference TRBV13 and TRBJ1-2, the full variable domain reads AAGVIQSPRHLIKEKRETATLKCYPIPRHDTVYWYQQGPGQDPQFLISFYEKMQSDKGSIPDRFSAQQFSDYHSELNMSSLELGDSALYFCASSPGQGALGYTFGSGTRLTVV.

The chain employs TRBV27 and TRBJ2-2; D is unclear. The CDR3 consists of 14 residues. Germline V gene sequence: CDR1 MNHEY, CDR2 SMNVEV (reference sequence). V shed 5 bases and J shed 5 bases, with 12 bases lying between them. CDR3 region: CASSPSMITGELFF. The CDR3 DNA follows: TGTGCCAGCAGTCCCTCCATGATTACCGGGGAGCTGTTTTTT.

This rearrangement joins TRBV2 to TRBJ2-4; 15 nucleotides match TRBD2. Germline loops: CDR1 SNHLY, CDR2 FYNNEI. The ends lost 7 bases at V and 1 base at J; junction bases unmatched: 11. There are 19 residues in the CDR3. CDR3 sequence (DNA): TGTGCCAGCAACTCACCGGGACTAGCGGGAGGAGGGGCCAAAAACATTCAGTACTTC. As protein: CASNSPGLAGGGAKNIQYF.

As concerns this clone: This sample includes further DNA sequences coding for the same CDR3. V is TRBV19 and J is TRBJ1-5; D is perhaps TRBD1 (5 bases). The CDR3 contains 15 residues. The V gene's germline CDR1 is LNHDA and CDR2 SQIVND (reference sequence). Trimming took off 3 bases at V and 3 bases at J, with 12 bases between the two ends. DNA of the CDR3: TGTGCCAGTAGTATTGGCCAGGGCCCCAATCAGCCCCAGCATTTT. Translated, it gives CASSIGQGPNQPQHF. The whole variable domain, filled in from reference TRBV19 and TRBJ1-5, reads DGGITQSPKYLFRKEGQNVTLSCEQNLNHDAMYWYRQDPGQGLRLIYYSQIVNDFQKGDIAEGYSVSREKKESFPLTVTSAQKNPTAFYLCASSIGQGPNQPQHFGDGTRLSIL.

V is TRBV6-6 and J is TRBJ2-1; TRBD2 is a possible D gene (5 bases). This CDR3 is built from 15 residues. V lost 0 bases, J lost 0 bases, and 6 bases lay in between. CDR1 and CDR2 (germline): MNHNY, SVGAGI (reference sequence). The CDR3 nucleotides read TGTGCCAGCAGTTACTCGCGGGCCTCCTACAATGAGCAGTTCTTC. It yields the protein CASSYSRASYNEQFF.

This clone was recorded only once. The sample holds other DNA sequences that translate to the same CDR3. The J gene is TRBJ1-1, the V gene TRBV4-1; D call uncertain. This CDR3 region has 14 residues. CDR1 is MGHRA and CDR2 is YSYEKL in the germline V gene. V lost 1 base and J 2 bases, leaving 8 bases between the germline ends. CDR3 nucleotide sequence: TGCGCCAGCAGCCAAGGCCAGGCTAACACTGAAGCTTTCTTT. This sequence encodes CASSQGQANTEAFF.

The genes are TRBV5-4 and TRBJ1-2, with D unresolved. V dropped 7 bases and J dropped 8 bases, with 21 bases sitting between them. There are 14 residues in the CDR3. Germline CDR1 reads SGHNT; CDR2 reads YYREEE (reference sequence). The CDR3: CASRSPDGSRGYTF. Written as DNA, the CDR3 is TGTGCCAGCCGTAGCCCGGACGGTTCGAGGGGCTACACCTTC. Filled out from reference TRBV5-4 and TRBJ1-2, the complete variable domain reads ETGVTQSPTHLIKTRGQQVTLRCSSQSGHNTVSWYQQALGQGPQFIFQYYREEENGRGNFPPRFSGLQFPNYSSELNVNALELDDSALYLCASRSPDGSRGYTFGSGTRLTVV.

The genes are TRBV4-1 and TRBJ1-4, with 7 bases lining up with TRBD1. This CDR3 is 18 amino acids long. CDR1 MGHRA and CDR2 YSYEKL come from the germline V gene. V was clipped by 4 bases and J by 0 bases; unmatched bases: 11. CDR3 nucleotide sequence: TGCGCCAGCAGCCCCTGGCCCGGGACAGCCCCAACTAATGAAAAACTGTTTTTT. This sequence encodes CASSPWPGTAPTNEKLFF.

The chain recombines TRBV11-2 with TRBJ2-2; D ambiguous. The germline CDR1 and CDR2 sequences are SGHAT and FQNNGV. V lost 5 bases to trimming and J lost 4 bases, with 8 bases between them. This CDR3 region has 13 residues. CDR3 sequence: CASSPTSTGELFF. The CDR3, as DNA: TGTGCCAGCAGCCCGACCAGCACCGGGGAGCTGTTTTTT. The full variable domain, in which reference TRBV11-2 and TRBJ2-2 provide the parts outside the CDR3, is EAGVAQSPRYKIIEKRQSVAFWCNPISGHATLYWYQQILGQGPKLLIQFQNNGVVDDSQLPKDRFSAERLKGVDSTLKIQPAKLEDSAVYLCASSPTSTGELFFGEGSRLTVL.

This clone showed up just once. V is TRBV5-1 and J is TRBJ2-7; D is perhaps TRBD2 (7 bases). In germline, CDR1 is SGHRS, CDR2 YFSETQ. V was cut by 0 bases and J by 1 base, with 14 bases left in between. This CDR3 comprises 16 residues. CDR3 in amino acids: CASSLGGGLISYEQYF. CDR3 sequence (DNA): TGCGCCAGCAGCTTGGGGGGGGGCCTGATTTCCTACGAGCAGTACTTC.

This clone was detected a few times. V and J are TRBV5-4 and TRBJ2-7, with 7 nucleotides matching TRBD1. The germline CDR1 and CDR2 sequences are SGHNT and YYREEE (reference sequence). J lost 7 bases, V lost 4 bases, and 11 bases had no gene match. The CDR3 runs 14 residues. CDR3 nucleotide sequence: TGTGCCAGCAGCGATCCACGACAGGGTACGGAGCAGTACTTC. Its translation is CASSDPRQGTEQYF.